This TCR beta chain originates from a study of blood T cell repertoires in COVID-19 (TCRdb year 2020). Background on the whole study: Collaborator samples came from the United States, Italy and Spain and covered acute and convalescent phases of COVID-19. The material from the prospective study consisted of cDNA or gDNA derived from T cells, B-cell-depleted T cells, or PBMCs. Deeply sampled blood TCRbeta repertoires from subjects exposed to, actively infected with, or recovered from COVID-19 were included in the dataset. The repertoires were released in a freely available public database meant as a resource for research on the immune response to SARS-CoV-2. Samples came from the ongoing ImmuneRACE study (first 160 participants) plus 1,254 subjects from 6 global collaborators. The sample metadata nearly always contained a de-identified subject ID, COVID-19 status, age in years and sex. Where available, HLA class I and class II types were obtained from metadata supplied by the sample provider rather than from assay-based typing.

The immunoSEQ Assay, a bias-controlled multiplex PCR, was used to amplify TCRbeta CDR3 regions from genomic DNA. The source study handled its data this way. Within the assay, amplification of reference gene primers was used to estimate how many nucleated cells each sample contained. To quantify the absolute abundance of each unique TCRbeta CDR3 rearrangement, sequence reads were collapsed and filtered. Productive Simpson clonality was computed per sample as the square root of Simpson's diversity index over productive rearrangements. TCRdb retrieved this table from immuneACCESS and kept in-frame rearrangements only. Not all clones are present; in checked studies, unresolved V genes account for under half, and no reason is known for the remainder. The D gene and trimming were derived from the DNA, and the V and J assignments and clone size from that table. For this sample the table gives approximately 100,000 clones, of which around 81% were detected only once. The ten biggest clones cover almost 4.5% of the sample.

V lost 3 bases and J lost 7 bases, and the count of bases not matched to a germline gene is 7. The CDR3 numbers 15 residues from cysteine through phenylalanine. Just the 45-base CDR3 DNA is kept, in frame starting at base 1. The germline V gene (reference sequence) specifies LNHDA as CDR1 and SQIVND as CDR2. What the research found in general, with its limitations: How much clinical and demographic metadata was included differed by source and by participant, and the metadata was provided uncurated.

Remarks on this clone: What this receptor recognizes is not known. Base qualities were left out, and no much larger clone turns up one base away.

Collaborating institutions collected whole blood in K2EDTA tubes following their own protocols. Collaborator samples were shipped for TCRbeta analysis as frozen whole blood, isolated PBMCs, or DNA extracted from either sample type. The chain is encoded by TRBV19 joined to TRBJ2-1, and 9 bases in between align with TRBD2. The clonotype was recovered from a human donor in a cohort sampled during active or convalescent COVID-19. Sequenced: peripheral blood. At the DNA level, the sequence is TGTGCCAGTAGTATCGGTGCTAGCGGGAAAAATGAGCAGTTCTTC. It is translated as CASSIGASGKNEQFF.